A selection of T cell receptor beta chains follows, all from one sample in a study of cytomegalovirus exposure and HLA in healthy donors. The data were produced by immunoSEQ multiplex PCR, yet TCRdb's version contains in-frame clones alone and is incomplete. The repertoire includes 90,000 to 150,000 clones, about 79% of them detected once, and 2% to 2.5% sits in the top ten. Specimen: PBMCs. Receptor source: a human donor in good health. Each CDR3 is given with its conserved first and last residue. A D gene is named only where the DNA matches it firmly. Size is omitted from some rows. Given values are once, few, many or a class for expanded clones.

v_call	d_call	j_call	clone_size	cdr3_aa	cdr3_nt
TRBV11-2	-	TRBJ1-4	-	CASSLGGGNEKLFF	TGTGCCAGCAGCTTAGGGGGGGGTAATGAAAAACTGTTTTTT
TRBV6-6	-	TRBJ1-1	-	CASSPLLGGADEAFF	TGTGCCAGCAGCCCGCTGCTCGGGGGGGCGGATGAAGCTTTCTTT
TRBV5-1	TRBD2	TRBJ2-3	-	CASGGGSGTDTQYF	TGCGCCTCCGGGGGGGGCTCAGGCACAGATACGCAGTATTTT
TRBV4-3	TRBD1	TRBJ1-5	few	CASSQNPPGQGYQPQHF	TGCGCCAGCAGCCAAAATCCCCCGGGACAGGGGTATCAGCCCCAGCATTTT
TRBV7-2	TRBD2	TRBJ2-1	-	CASSLVTSGGGNEQFF	TGTGCCAGCAGCTTAGTTACTAGCGGGGGGGGCAATGAGCAGTTCTTC
TRBV11-2	TRBD1	TRBJ2-1	-	CASSPYGQGSFF	TGTGCCAGCAGCCCCTACGGACAGGGGTCGTTCTTC
TRBV6-5	TRBD1	TRBJ1-4	-	CASRTGGEKLFF	TGTGCCAGCCGGACAGGAGGGGAAAAACTGTTTTTT
TRBV2	-	TRBJ2-5	-	CASSEGQYQETQYF	TGTGCCAGCAGTGAAGGGCAGTACCAAGAGACCCAGTACTTC
TRBV6-6	TRBD2	TRBJ2-7	-	CASRRGGRSYEQYF	TGTGCCAGCCGCCGGGGGGGAAGGTCCTACGAGCAGTACTTC
TRBV6-1	TRBD1	TRBJ2-7	-	CASGQGSSYEQYF	TGTGCCAGTGGACAGGGGAGCTCCTACGAGCAGTACTTC
TRBV5-4	TRBD1	TRBJ2-7	-	CASSWGQGYEQYF	TGTGCCAGCAGCTGGGGACAGGGCTACGAGCAGTACTTC
TRBV4-1	TRBD2	TRBJ2-1	-	CASSPSGRDEQFF	TGCGCCAGCAGCCCTAGCGGGAGAGATGAGCAGTTCTTC
TRBV18	-	TRBJ1-5	-	CASSPWGQGHQPQHF	TGTGCCAGCTCACCCTGGGGGCAGGGGCATCAGCCCCAGCATTTT
TRBV2	-	TRBJ2-1	-	CASIPRGATNEQFF	TGTGCCAGCATCCCCCGGGGGGCTACTAATGAGCAGTTCTTC
TRBV30	-	TRBJ2-7	-	CAWSVLSYEQYF	TGTGCCTGGAGTGTACTTTCCTACGAGCAGTACTTC
TRBV19	-	TRBJ2-6	-	CASSNRGSGGANVLTF	TGTGCCAGTAGTAATAGGGGGTCAGGTGGGGCCAACGTCCTGACTTTC
TRBV7-8	TRBD1	TRBJ1-5	-	CASSPWQGGSNQPQHF	TGTGCCAGCAGCCCATGGCAGGGGGGTAGCAATCAGCCCCAGCATTTT
TRBV5-1	TRBD1	TRBJ2-7	-	CASSPGDRGYEQYF	TGCGCCAGCAGCCCTGGGGACAGGGGCTACGAGCAGTACTTC
TRBV30	-	TRBJ2-7	-	CAWSVVGVRGVREQYF	TGTGCCTGGAGTGTGGTGGGCGTCAGGGGCGTTCGCGAGCAGTACTTC
TRBV7-6	-	TRBJ1-1	-	CASSLDTNTEAFF	TGTGCCAGCAGCCTGGACACGAACACTGAAGCTTTCTTT
TRBV30	-	TRBJ2-2	-	CAWSAVANTGELFF	TGTGCCTGGAGCGCGGTCGCGAACACCGGGGAGCTGTTTTTT
TRBV25-1	TRBD2	TRBJ2-5	-	CASSEGWRGRETQYF	TGTGCCAGCAGTGAAGGGTGGCGGGGGAGGGAGACCCAGTACTTC
TRBV9	TRBD2	TRBJ2-5	-	CASSAPSSLAGGLQETQYF	TGTGCCAGCAGCGCCCCGTCTTCTCTAGCGGGAGGGCTCCAAGAGACCCAGTACTTC
TRBV6-5	-	TRBJ2-1	-	CASTKTGSSYNEQFF	TGTGCCAGCACCAAAACAGGGAGCTCCTACAATGAGCAGTTCTTC
TRBV29-1	-	TRBJ2-7	-	CSAVEYLEQYF	TGCAGCGCTGTCGAGTATCTGGAGCAGTACTTC
TRBV4-2	-	TRBJ2-5	-	CASSQEGGSAGETQYF	TGTGCCAGCAGCCAAGAAGGGGGTTCGGCGGGAGAGACCCAGTACTTC
TRBV18	-	TRBJ2-2	few	CASSAAGELFF	TGTGCCAGCTCAGCAGCCGGGGAGCTGTTTTTT
TRBV27	TRBD1	TRBJ2-2	-	CASSSLGQAGELFF	TGTGCCAGCAGTTCCCTCGGACAGGCCGGGGAGCTGTTTTTT
TRBV5-1	TRBD1	TRBJ1-4	-	CASSLSDRGRFANEKLFF	TGCGCCAGCAGCTTATCAGACAGGGGGCGCTTCGCTAATGAAAAACTGTTTTTT
TRBV11-3	-	TRBJ2-2	few	CASSSREAVEGELFF	TGTGCCAGCAGCTCCCGAGAAGCCGTAGAGGGGGAGCTGTTTTTT
TRBV19	-	TRBJ1-5	-	CASSIGADSNQPQHF	TGTGCCAGTAGTATAGGAGCCGATAGCAATCAGCCCCAGCATTTT
TRBV5-1	-	TRBJ2-1	-	CASSLADEQFF	TGCGCCAGCAGCTTGGCGGATGAGCAGTTCTTC
TRBV30	-	TRBJ2-1	-	CAYFLGGASYNEQFF	TGTGCCTACTTTCTAGGCGGAGCCTCCTACAATGAGCAGTTCTTC
TRBV28	TRBD2	TRBJ2-3	-	CASSRLAGKTQYF	TGTGCCAGCAGTCGACTAGCGGGAAAGACGCAGTATTTT
TRBV29-1	-	TRBJ2-4	many	CSVVDTREAKNIQYF	TGCAGCGTTGTCGACACTAGGGAAGCCAAAAACATTCAGTACTTC
TRBV19	-	TRBJ1-1	-	CASSFGIPGTEAFF	TGTGCCAGTAGTTTCGGGATACCCGGAACTGAAGCTTTCTTT
TRBV28	-	TRBJ2-7	few	CASSLSLAINSYEQYF	TGTGCCAGCAGTTTATCGCTAGCGATCAACTCCTACGAGCAGTACTTC
TRBV30	-	TRBJ2-7	-	CAWSVTGSYEQYF	TGTGCCTGGAGTGTAACAGGTTCCTACGAGCAGTACTTC
TRBV23-1	-	TRBJ1-1	-	CASRPGFEAFF	TGCGCCAGCAGGCCAGGGTTTGAAGCTTTCTTT
TRBV5-1	-	TRBJ1-1	-	CASSSRSMNTEAFF	TGCGCCAGCAGCTCCAGGTCCATGAACACTGAAGCTTTCTTT
TRBV10-2	TRBD1	TRBJ1-1	few	CASRVTGGDTEAFF	TGCGCCAGCAGGGTGACAGGGGGGGATACTGAAGCTTTCTTT
TRBV15	TRBD2	TRBJ2-1	-	CATSRTGLAESSTYNEQFF	TGTGCCACCAGCAGAACTGGACTAGCGGAGAGTTCAACCTACAATGAGCAGTTCTTC
TRBV11-1	TRBD2	TRBJ2-1	-	CASSLEGAGSSYNEQFF	TGTGCCAGCAGCTTAGAGGGAGCGGGGAGCTCCTACAATGAGCAGTTCTTC
TRBV19	-	TRBJ2-7	-	CASSMDRSYEQYF	TGTGCCAGTAGTATGGACAGATCCTACGAGCAGTACTTC
TRBV6-1	TRBD1	TRBJ2-7	-	CASSTRGQPYEQYF	TGTGCCAGCAGTACCCGGGGACAGCCTTACGAGCAGTACTTC
TRBV2	TRBD1	TRBJ2-3	-	CASSEYRGSSGSTQYF	TGTGCCAGCAGTGAATACAGGGGTTCCTCCGGGTCTACGCAGTATTTT
TRBV4-3	-	TRBJ1-4	-	CASSQEAGIPTNEKLFF	TGCGCCAGCAGCCAAGAGGCAGGGATCCCAACTAATGAAAAACTGTTTTTT